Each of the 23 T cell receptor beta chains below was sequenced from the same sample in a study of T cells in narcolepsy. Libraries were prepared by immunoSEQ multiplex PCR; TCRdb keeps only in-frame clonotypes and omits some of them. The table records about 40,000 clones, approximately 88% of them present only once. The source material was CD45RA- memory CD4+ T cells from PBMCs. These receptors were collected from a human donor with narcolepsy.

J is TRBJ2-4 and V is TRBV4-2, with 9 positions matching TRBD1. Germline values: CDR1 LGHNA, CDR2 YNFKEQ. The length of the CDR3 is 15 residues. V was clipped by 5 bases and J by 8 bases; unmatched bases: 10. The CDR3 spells CASSSPGQGSHIQYF. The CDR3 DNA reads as TGTGCCAGCAGCTCCCCGGGACAGGGATCGCACATTCAGTACTTC.

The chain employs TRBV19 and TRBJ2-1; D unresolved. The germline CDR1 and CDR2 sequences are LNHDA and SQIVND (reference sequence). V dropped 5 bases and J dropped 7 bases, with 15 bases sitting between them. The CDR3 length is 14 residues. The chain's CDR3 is CASSARTFTNEQFF. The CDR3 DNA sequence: TGTGCCAGTAGTGCCCGAACCTTTACGAATGAGCAGTTCTTC.

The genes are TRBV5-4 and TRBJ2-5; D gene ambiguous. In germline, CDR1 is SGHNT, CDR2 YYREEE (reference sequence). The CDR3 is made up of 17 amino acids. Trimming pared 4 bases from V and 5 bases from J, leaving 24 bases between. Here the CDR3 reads CASSRSSMGFPRETQYF. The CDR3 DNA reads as TGTGCCAGCAGCCGCTCCTCGATGGGGTTCCCCAGGGAGACCCAGTACTTC.

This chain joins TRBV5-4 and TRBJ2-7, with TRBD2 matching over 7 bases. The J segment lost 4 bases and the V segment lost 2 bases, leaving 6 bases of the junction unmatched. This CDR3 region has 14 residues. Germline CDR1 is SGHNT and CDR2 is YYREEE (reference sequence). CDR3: CASSFRSRGYEQYF. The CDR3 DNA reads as TGTGCCAGCAGCTTTCGCTCGCGGGGGTACGAGCAGTACTTC.

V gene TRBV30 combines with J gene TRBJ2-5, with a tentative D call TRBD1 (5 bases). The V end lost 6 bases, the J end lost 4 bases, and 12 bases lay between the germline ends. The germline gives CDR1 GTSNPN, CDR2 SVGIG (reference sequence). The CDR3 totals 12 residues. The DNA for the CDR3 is TGTGCCTGTGGCAGGGTCGGAGAGACCCAGTACTTC. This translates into CACGRVGETQYF.

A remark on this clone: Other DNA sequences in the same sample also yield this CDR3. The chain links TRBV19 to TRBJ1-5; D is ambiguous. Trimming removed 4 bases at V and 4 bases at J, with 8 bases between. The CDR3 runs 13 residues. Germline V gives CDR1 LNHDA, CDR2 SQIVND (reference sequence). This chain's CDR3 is CASSTQINQPQHF. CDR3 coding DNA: TGTGCCAGTAGTACCCAGATAAATCAGCCCCAGCATTTT.

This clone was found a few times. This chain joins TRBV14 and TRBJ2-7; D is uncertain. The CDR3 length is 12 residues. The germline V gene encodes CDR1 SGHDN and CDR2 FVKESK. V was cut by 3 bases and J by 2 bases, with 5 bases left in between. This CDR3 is CASSQEPYEQYF. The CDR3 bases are TGTGCCAGCAGCCAGGAGCCCTACGAGCAGTACTTC.

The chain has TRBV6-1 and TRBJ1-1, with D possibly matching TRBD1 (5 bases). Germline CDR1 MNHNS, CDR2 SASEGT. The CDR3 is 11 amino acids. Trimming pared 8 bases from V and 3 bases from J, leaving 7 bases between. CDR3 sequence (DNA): TGTGCCAGCGTGGGGGACACTGAAGCTTTCTTT. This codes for CASVGDTEAFF.

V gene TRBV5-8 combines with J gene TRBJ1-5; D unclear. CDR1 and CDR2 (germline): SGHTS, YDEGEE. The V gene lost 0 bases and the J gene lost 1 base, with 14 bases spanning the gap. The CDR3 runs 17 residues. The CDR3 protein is CASSLGVEGSSNQPQHF. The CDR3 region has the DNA TGTGCCAGCAGCTTGGGGGTCGAGGGAAGCAGCAATCAGCCCCAGCATTTT.

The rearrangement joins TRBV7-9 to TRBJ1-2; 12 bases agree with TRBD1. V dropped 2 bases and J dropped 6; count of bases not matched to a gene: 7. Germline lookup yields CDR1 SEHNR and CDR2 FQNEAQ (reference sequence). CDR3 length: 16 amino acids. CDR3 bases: TGTGCCAGCAGCTTAAGAGGGGACAGGGGGCGGCATGGCTACACCTTC. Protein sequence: CASSLRGDRGRHGYTF.

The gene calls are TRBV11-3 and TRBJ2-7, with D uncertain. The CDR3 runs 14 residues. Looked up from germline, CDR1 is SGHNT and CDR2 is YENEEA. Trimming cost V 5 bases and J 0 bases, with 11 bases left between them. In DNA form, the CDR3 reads TGTGCCAGCAGCAGCCTCACAGCCTCCTACGAGCAGTACTTC. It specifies CASSSLTASYEQYF.

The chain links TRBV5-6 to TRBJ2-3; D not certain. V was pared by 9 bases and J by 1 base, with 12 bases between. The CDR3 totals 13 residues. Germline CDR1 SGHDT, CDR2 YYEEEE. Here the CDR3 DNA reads TGTGCCACCCAGGCGATCGGCACAGATACGCAGTATTTT. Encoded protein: CATQAIGTDTQYF.

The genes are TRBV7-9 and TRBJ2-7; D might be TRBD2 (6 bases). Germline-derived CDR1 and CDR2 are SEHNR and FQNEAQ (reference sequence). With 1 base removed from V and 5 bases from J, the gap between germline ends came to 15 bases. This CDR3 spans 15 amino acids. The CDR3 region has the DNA TGTGCCAGCAGCTTAGTCGGGACTCCCGAAAACGAGCAGTACTTC. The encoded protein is CASSLVGTPENEQYF.

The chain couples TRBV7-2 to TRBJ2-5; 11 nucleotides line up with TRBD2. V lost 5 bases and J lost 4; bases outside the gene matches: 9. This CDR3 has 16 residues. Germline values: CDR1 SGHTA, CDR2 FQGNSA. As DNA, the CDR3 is TGTGCCAGCAGCCCGGGACTAGCGGAGTGGGGAGAGACCCAGTACTTC. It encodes CASSPGLAEWGETQYF.

The CDR3 bases are TGTGCCAGCAGCCCACAACCCAGCTCCTACAATGAGCAGTTCTTC. It encodes CASSPQPSSYNEQFF. V usage is TRBV9 and J usage is TRBJ2-1; D not certain. Per germline, CDR1 SGDLS and CDR2 YYNGEE. Trimming removed 4 bases at V and 0 bases at J, with 11 bases between. This CDR3 region has 15 residues. The full variable domain, its missing parts supplied by reference TRBV9 and TRBJ2-1, is DSGVTQTPKHLITATGQRVTLRCSPRSGDLSVYWYQQSLDQGLQFLIQYYNGEERAKGNILERFSAQQFPDLHSELNLSSLELGDSALYFCASSPQPSSYNEQFFGPGTRLTVL.

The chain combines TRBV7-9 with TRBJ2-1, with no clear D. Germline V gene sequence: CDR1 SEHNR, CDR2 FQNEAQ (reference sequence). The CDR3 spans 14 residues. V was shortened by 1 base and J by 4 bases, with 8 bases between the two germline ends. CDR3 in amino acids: CASSLDTNYNEQFF. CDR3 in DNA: TGTGCCAGCAGCTTAGATACTAATTACAATGAGCAGTTCTTC.

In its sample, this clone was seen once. CDR3 protein: CASSSLETGKAAEQYF. The CDR3 DNA reads as TGTGCCAGCAGTTCTCTAGAGACAGGGAAGGCGGCCGAGCAGTACTTC. The chain employs TRBV5-4 and TRBJ2-7, with 7 bases identical to TRBD1. The CDR3 sequence is 16 residues long. Germline V gene sequence: CDR1 SGHNT, CDR2 YYREEE (reference sequence). V lost 5 bases, J lost 6 bases, and 17 bases stayed unmatched. The whole variable domain, filled in from reference TRBV5-4 and TRBJ2-7, reads ETGVTQSPTHLIKTRGQQVTLRCSSQSGHNTVSWYQQALGQGPQFIFQYYREEENGRGNFPPRFSGLQFPNYSSELNVNALELDDSALYLCASSSLETGKAAEQYFGPGTRLTVT.

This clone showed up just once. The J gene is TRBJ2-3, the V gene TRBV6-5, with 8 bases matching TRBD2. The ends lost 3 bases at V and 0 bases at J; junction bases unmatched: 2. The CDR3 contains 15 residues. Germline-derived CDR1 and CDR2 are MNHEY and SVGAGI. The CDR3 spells CASSYIAGSTDTQYF. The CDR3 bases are TGTGCCAGCAGTTATATAGCGGGGAGCACAGATACGCAGTATTTT.

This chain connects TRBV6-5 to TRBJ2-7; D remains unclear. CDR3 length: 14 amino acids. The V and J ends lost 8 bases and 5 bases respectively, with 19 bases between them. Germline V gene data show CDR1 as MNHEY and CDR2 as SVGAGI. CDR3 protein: CASATYGSIHEQYF. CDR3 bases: TGTGCCAGCGCGACTTACGGTTCCATCCACGAGCAGTACTTC.

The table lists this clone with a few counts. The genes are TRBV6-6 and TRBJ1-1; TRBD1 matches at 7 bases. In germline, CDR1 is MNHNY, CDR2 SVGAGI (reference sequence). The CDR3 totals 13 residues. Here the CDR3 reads CAGGKKVGTEAFF. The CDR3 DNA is TGTGCAGGGGGCAAGAAGGTAGGGACTGAAGCTTTCTTT.

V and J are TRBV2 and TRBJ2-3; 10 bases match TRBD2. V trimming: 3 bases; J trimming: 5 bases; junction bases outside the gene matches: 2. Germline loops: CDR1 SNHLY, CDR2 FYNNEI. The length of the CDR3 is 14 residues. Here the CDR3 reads CASSEGLAIDTQYF. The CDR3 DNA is TGTGCCAGCAGTGAGGGACTAGCGATAGATACGCAGTATTTT.

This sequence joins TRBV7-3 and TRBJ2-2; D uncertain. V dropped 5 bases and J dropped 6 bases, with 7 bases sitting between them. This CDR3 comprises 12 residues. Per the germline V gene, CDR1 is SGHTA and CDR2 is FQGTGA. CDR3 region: CASSGYAGELFF. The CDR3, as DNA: TGTGCCAGCAGCGGCTACGCCGGGGAGCTGTTTTTT.

CDR3 sequence reads: CASSLTGTGLAGVFF. DNA for the CDR3: TGTGCCAGCAGCTTAACCGGAACGGGACTAGCGGGAGTGTTCTTC. This chain joins TRBV7-3 and TRBJ2-1; 14 bases line up with TRBD2. After removal of 0 bases from V and 15 bases from J, the junction contained 7 bases not matched to a gene. This CDR3 has 15 residues. Germline V gene sequence: CDR1 SGHTA, CDR2 FQGTGA.